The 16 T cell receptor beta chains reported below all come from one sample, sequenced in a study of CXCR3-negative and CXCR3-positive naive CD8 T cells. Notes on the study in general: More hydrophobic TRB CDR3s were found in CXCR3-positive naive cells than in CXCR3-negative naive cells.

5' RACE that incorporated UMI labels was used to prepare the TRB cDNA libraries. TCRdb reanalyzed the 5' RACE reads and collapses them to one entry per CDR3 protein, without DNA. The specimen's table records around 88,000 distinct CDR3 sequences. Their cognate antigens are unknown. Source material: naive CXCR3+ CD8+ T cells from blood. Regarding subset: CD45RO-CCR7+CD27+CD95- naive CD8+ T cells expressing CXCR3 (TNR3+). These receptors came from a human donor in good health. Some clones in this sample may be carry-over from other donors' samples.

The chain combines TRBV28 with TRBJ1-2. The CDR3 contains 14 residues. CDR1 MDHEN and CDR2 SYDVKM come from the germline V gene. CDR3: CASTKVERNYGYTF.

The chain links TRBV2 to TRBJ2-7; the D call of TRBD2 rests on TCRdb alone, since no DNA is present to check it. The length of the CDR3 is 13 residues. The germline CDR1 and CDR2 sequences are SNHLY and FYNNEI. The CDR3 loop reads CASIPGGVSEQYF.

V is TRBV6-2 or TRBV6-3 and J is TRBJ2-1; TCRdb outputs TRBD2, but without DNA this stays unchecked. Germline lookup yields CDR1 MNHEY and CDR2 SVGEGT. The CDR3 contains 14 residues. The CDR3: CASSSGMDYNEQFF.

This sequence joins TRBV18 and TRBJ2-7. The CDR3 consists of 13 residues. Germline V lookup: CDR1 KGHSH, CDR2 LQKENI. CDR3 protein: CASSPAGPYEQYF.

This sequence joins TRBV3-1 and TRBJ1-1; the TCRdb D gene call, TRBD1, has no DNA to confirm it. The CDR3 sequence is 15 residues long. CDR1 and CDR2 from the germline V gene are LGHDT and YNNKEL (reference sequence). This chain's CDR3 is CASSSPRGRLTEAFF.

This chain's CDR3 is CSAGSSGGAQETQYF. This sequence joins TRBV20-1 and TRBJ2-5; TCRdb reports TRBD2, a call that lacks DNA to check it against. The CDR3 spans 15 residues. CDR1 DFQATT and CDR2 SNEGSKA come from the germline V gene (reference sequence).

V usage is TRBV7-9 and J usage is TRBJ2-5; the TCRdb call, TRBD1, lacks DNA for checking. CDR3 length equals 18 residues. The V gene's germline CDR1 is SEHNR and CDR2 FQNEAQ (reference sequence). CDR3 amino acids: CASSSEHRDILNQETQYF.

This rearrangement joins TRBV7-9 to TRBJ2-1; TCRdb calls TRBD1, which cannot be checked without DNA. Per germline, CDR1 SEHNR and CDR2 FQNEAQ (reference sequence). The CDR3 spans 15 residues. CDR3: CASSPQDSLGNEQFF.

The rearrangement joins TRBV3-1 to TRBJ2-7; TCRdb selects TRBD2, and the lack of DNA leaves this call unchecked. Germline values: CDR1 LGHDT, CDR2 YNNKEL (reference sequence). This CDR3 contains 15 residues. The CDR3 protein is CASSQPLAGGREQYF.

This CDR3 reads CASSSAYDRNTEAFF. The chain couples TRBV12-3 or TRBV12-4 to TRBJ1-1. This CDR3 is built from 15 residues.

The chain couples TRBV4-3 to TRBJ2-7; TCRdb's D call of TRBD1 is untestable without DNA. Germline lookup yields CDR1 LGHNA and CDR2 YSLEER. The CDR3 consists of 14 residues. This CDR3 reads CASSLTGGSEEQYF.

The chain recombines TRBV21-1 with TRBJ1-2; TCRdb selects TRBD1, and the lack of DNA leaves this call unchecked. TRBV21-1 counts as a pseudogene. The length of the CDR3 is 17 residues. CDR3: CASSKKCSGTALYGYTF.

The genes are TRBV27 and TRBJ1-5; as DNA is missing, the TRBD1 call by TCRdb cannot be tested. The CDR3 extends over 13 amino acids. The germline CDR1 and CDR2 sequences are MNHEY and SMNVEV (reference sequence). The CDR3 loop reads CASSLRQGQPQHF.

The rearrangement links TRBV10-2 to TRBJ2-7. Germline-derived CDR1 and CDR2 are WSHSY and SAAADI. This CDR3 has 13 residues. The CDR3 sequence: CASSESLVEEQYF.

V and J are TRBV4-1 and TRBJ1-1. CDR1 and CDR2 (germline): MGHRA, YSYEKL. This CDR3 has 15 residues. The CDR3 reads CASSHSTAMNTEAFF.

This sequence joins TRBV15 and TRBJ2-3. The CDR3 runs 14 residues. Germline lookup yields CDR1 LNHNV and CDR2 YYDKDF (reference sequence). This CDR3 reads CATSSLLAPDTQYF.